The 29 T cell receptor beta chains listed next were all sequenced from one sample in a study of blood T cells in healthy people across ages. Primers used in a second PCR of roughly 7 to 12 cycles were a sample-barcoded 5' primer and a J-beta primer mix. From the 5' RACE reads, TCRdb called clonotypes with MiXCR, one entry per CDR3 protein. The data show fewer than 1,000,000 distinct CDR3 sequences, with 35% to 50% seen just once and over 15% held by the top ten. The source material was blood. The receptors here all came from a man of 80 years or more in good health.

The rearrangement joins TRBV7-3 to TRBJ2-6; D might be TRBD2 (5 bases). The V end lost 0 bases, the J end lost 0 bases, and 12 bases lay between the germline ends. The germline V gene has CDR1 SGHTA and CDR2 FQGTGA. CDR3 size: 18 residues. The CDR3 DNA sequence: TGTGCCAGCAGCTTAACGGCGGGTGGAAGCTCTGGGGCCAACGTCCTGACTTTC. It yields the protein CASSLTAGGSSGANVLTF.

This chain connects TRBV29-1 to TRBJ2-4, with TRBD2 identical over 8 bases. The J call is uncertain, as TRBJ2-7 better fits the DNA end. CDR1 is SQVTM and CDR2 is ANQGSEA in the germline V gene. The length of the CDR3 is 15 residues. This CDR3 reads CSVAGTSGPQAEQYF. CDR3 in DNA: TGCAGCGTTGCCGGGACTAGTGGGCCCCAAGCCGAGCAGTACTTC.

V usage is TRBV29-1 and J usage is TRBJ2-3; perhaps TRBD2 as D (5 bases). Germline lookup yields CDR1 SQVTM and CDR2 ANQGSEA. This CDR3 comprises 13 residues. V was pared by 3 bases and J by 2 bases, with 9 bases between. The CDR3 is CSVDPADTDTQYF. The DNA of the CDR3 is TGCAGCGTTGACCCAGCGGACACAGATACGCAGTATTTT.

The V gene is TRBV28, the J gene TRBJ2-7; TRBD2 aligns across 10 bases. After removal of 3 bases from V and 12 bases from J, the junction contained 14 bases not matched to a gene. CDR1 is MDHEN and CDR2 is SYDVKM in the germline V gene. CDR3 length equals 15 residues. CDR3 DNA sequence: TGTGCCAGCAGTTTGACGAGAGGAGCTAGCGGGAGAGCGTACTTC. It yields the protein CASSLTRGASGRAYF.

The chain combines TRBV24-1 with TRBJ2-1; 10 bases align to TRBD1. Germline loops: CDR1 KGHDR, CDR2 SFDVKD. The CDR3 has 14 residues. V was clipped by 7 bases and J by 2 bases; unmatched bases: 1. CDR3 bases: TGTGCCACCAGAGGACAGGGGGCCTACAATGAGCAGTTCTTC. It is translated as CATRGQGAYNEQFF.

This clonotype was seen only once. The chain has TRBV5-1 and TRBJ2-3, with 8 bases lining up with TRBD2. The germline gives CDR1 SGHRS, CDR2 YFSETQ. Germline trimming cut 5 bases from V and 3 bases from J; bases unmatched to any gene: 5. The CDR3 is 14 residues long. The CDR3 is CASREREKTDTQYF. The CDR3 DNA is TGCGCCAGCAGAGAGCGGGAGAAGACAGATACGCAGTATTTT.

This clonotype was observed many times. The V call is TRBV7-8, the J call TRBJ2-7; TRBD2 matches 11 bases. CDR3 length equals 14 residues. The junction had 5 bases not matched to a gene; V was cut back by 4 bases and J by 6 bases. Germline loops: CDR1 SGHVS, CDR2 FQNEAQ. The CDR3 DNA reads TGTGCCAGCAGCTCCACTAGCGGGAGTCTCGAGCAGTACTTC. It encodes CASSSTSGSLEQYF.

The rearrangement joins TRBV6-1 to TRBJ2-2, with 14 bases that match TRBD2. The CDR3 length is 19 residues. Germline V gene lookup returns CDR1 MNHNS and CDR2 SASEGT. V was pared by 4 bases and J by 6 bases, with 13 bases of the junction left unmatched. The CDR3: CASSVGFWTSGRLSGELFF. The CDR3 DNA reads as TGTGCCAGCAGTGTCGGATTTTGGACTAGCGGGAGGCTTTCCGGGGAGCTGTTTTTT.

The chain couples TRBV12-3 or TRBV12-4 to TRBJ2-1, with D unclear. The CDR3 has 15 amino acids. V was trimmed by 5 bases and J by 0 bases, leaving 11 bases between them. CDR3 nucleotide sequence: TGTGCCAGCAGTCCTCGACTGGCCTCCTACAATGAGCAGTTCTTC. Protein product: CASSPRLASYNEQFF.

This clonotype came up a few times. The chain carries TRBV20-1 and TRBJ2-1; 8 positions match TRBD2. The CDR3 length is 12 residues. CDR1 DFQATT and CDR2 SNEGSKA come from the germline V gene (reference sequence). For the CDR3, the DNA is TGCAGCCTTAGCGGGACTGGCAATGAGCAGTTCTTC. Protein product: CSLSGTGNEQFF.

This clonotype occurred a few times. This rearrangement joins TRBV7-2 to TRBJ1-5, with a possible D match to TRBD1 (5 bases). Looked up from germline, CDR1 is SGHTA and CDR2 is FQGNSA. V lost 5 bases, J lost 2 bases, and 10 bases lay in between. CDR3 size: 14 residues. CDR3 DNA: TGTGCCAGCAGCCAGGGTACGGGCAATCAGCCCCAGCATTTT. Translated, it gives CASSQGTGNQPQHF.

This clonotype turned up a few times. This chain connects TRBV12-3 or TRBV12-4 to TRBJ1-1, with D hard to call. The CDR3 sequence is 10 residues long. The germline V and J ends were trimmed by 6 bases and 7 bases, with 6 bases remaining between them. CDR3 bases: TGTGCCAGCAGCCGCCGTGAAGCTTTCTTT. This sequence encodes CASSRREAFF.

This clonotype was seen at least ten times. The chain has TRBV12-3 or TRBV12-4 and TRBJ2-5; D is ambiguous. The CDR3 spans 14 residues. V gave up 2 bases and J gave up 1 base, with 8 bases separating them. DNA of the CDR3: TGTGCCAGCAGTTTATCCGGAAGCCAAGAGACCCAGTACTTC. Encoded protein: CASSLSGSQETQYF.

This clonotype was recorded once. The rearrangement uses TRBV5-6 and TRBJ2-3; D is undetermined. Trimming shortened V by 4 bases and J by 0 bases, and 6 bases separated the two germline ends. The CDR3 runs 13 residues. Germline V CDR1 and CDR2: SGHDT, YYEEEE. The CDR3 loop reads CASSGYSTDTQYF. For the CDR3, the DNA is TGTGCCAGCAGCGGCTACAGCACAGATACGCAGTATTTT.

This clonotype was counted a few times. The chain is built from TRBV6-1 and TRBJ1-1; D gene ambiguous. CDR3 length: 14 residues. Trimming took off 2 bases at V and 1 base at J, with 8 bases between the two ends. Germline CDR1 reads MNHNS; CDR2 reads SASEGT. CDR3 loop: CASSEPRWNTEAFF. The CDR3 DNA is TGTGCCAGCAGTGAACCTCGATGGAACACTGAAGCTTTCTTT.

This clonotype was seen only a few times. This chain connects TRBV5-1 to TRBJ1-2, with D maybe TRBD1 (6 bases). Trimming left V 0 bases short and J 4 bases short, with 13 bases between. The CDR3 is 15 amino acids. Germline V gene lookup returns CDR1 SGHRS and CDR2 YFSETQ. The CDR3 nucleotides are TGCGCCAGCAGCTTGGCCTTAAACAGGGCCTATGGCTACACCTTC. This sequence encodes CASSLALNRAYGYTF.

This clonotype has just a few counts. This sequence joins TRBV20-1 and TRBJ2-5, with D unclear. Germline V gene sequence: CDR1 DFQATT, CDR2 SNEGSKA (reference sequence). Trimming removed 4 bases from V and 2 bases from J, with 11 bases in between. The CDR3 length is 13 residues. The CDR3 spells CSAIFPAQETQYF. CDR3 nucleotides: TGCAGTGCTATATTTCCGGCACAAGAGACCCAGTACTTC.

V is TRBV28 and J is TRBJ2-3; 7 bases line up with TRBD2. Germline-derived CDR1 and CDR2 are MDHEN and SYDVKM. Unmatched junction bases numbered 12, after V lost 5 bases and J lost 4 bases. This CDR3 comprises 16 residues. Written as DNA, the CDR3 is TGTGCCAGCAGTACCGGGACTACCTTAGGATCAGATACGCAGTATTTT. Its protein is CASSTGTTLGSDTQYF.

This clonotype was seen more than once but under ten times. For the CDR3, the DNA is TGTGCCATCAGTGTAGGGCCGGGGACCTACAATGAGCAGTACTTC. Amino acids: CAISVGPGTYNEQYF. The chain is built from TRBV10-3 and TRBJ2-1; D may match TRBD1 or TRBD2 (5 bases each). Gene TRBJ2-7 matches the end of the DNA better, so the J call may be wrong. This CDR3 region has 15 residues. The V gene's germline CDR1 is ENHRY and CDR2 SYGVKD.

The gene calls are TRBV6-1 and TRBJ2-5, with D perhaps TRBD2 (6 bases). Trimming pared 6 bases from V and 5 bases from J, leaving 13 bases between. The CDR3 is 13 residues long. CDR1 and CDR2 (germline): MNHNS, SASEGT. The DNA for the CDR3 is TGTGCCAGCAGATCGGGACTGAAGGAGACCCAGTACTTC. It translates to CASRSGLKETQYF.

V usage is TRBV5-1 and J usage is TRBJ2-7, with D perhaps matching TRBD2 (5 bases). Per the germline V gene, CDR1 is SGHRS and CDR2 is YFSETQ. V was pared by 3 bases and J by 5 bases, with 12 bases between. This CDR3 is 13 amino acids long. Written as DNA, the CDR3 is TGCGCCAGCAGCTCAGGACTCCTCAACGAGCAGTACTTC. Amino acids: CASSSGLLNEQYF.

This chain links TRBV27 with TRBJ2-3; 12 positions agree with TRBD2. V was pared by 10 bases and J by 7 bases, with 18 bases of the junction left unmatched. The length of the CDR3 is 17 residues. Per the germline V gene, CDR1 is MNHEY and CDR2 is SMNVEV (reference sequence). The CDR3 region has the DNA TGTGCCAACAAGACTAGCGGGAGTCCCCCTTTTGTGTATACGCAGTATTTT. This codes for CANKTSGSPPFVYTQYF.

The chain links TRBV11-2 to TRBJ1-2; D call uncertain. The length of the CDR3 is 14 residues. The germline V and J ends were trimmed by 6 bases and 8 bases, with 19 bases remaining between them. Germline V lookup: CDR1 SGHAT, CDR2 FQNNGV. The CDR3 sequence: CASSHPLGGSGYTF. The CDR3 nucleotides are TGTGCCAGCAGTCATCCCCTCGGAGGGTCGGGCTACACCTTC.

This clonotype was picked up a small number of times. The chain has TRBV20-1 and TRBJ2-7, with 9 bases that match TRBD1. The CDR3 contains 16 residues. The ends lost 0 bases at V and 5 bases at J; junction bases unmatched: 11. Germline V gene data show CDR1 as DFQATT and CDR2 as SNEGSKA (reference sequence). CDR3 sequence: CSARDPSYRGLDEQYF. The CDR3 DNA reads TGCAGTGCTAGAGATCCTTCTTACAGGGGGCTGGACGAGCAGTACTTC.

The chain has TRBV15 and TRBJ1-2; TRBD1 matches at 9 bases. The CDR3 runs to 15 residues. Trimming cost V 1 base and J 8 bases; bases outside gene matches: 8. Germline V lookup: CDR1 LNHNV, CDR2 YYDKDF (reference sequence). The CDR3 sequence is CATSRVNRGQGGYTF. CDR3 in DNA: TGTGCCACCAGCAGAGTCAACAGGGGGCAAGGGGGCTACACCTTC.

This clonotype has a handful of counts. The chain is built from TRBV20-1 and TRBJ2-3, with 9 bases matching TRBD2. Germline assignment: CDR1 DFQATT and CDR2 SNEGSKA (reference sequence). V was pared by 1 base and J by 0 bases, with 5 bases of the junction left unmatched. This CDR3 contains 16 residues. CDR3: CSARGSLAGSTDTQYF. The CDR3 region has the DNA TGCAGTGCTAGAGGTTCTCTAGCGGGAAGCACAGATACGCAGTATTTT.

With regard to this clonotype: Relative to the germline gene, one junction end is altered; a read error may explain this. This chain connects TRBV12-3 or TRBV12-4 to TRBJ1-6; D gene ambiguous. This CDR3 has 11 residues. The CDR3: CASGFRTPLHF. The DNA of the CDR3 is TGTGCCAGCGGTTTTCGAACACCCCTCCACTTT.

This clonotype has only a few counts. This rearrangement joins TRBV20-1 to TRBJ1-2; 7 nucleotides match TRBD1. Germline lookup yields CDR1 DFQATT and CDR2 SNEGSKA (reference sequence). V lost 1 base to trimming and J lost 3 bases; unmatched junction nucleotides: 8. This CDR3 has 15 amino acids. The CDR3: CSARVQGGTDYGYTF. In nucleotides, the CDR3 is TGCAGTGCTAGAGTGCAGGGGGGAACGGACTATGGCTACACCTTC.

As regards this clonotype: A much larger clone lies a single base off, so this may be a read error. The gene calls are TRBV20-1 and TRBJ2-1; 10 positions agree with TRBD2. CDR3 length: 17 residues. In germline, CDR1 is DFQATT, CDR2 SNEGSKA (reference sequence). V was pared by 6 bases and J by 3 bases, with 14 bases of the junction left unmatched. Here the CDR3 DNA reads TGCAGTGCCCAGCGTCATAGCGGGAGGACCGACTACAATGAGCAGTTCTTC. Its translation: CSAQRHSGRTDYNEQFF.